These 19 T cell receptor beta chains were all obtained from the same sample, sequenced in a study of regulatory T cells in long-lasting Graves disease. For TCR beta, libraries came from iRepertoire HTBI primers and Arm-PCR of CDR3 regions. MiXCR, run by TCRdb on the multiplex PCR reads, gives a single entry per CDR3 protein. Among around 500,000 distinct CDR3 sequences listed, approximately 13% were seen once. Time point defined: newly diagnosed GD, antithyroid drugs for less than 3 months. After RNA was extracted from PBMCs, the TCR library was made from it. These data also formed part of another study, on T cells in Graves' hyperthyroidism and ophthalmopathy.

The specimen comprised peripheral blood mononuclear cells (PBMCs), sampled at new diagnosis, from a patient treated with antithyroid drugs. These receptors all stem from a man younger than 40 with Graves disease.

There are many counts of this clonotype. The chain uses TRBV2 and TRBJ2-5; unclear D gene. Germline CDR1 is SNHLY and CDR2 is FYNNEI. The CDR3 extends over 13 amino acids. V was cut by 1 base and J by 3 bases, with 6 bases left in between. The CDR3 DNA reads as TGTGCCAGCAGTGAAGTCAGAGAAGAGACCCAGTACTTC. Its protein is CASSEVREETQYF.

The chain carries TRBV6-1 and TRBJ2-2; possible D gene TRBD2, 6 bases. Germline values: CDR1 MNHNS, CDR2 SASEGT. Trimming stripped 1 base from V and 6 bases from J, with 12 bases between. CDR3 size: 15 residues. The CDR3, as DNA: TGTGCCAGCAGTGAAGAGGCTGGAGGGCCCGGGGAGCTGTTTTTT. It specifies CASSEEAGGPGELFF.

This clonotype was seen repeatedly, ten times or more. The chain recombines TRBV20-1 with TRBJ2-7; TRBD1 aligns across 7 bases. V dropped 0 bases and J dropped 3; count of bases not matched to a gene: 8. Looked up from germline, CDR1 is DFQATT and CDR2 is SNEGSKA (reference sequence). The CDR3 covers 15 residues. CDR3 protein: CSARDSPGQLYEQYF. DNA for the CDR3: TGCAGTGCTAGAGATAGCCCGGGACAGCTCTACGAGCAGTACTTC.

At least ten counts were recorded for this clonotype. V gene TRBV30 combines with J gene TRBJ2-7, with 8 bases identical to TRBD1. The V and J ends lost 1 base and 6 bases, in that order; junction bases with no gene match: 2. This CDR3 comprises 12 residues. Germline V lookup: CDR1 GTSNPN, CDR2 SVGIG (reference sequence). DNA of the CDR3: TGTGCCTGGAGTGATACAGGGGGCGAGCAGTACTTC. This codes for CAWSDTGGEQYF. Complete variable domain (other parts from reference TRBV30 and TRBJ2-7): SQTIHQWPATLVQPVGSPLSLECTVEGTSNPNLYWYRQAAGRGLQLLFYSVGIGQISSEVPQNLSASRPQDRQFILSSKKLLLSDSGFYLCAWSDTGGEQYFGPGTRLTVT.

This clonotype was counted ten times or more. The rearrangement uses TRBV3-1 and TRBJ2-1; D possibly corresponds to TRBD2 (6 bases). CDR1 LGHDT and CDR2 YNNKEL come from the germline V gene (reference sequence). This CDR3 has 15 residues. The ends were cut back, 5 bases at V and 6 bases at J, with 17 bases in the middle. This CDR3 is CASSSPGAGSNEQFF. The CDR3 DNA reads TGTGCCAGCAGCTCCCCCGGCGCGGGGTCCAATGAGCAGTTCTTC.

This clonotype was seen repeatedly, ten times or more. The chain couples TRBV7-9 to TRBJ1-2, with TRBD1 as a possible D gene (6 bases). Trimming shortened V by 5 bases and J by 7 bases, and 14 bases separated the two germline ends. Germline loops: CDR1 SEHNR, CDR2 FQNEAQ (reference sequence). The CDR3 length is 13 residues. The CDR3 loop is CASSRDRISGYTF. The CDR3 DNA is TGTGCCAGCAGCCGAGACAGGATCTCTGGCTACACCTTC. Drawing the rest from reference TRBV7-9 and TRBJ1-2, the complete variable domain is DTGVSQNPRHKITKRGQNVTFRCDPISEHNRLYWYRQTLGQGPEFLTYFQNEAQLEKSRLLSDRFSAERPKGSFSTLEIQRTEQGDSAMYLCASSRDRISGYTFGSGTRLTVV.

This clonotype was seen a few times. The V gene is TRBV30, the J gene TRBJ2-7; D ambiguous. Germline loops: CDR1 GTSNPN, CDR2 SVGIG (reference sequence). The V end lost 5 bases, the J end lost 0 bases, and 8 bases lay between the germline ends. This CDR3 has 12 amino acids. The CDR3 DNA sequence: TGTGCCTGGGGACGGAACTCCTACGAGCAGTACTTC. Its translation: CAWGRNSYEQYF.

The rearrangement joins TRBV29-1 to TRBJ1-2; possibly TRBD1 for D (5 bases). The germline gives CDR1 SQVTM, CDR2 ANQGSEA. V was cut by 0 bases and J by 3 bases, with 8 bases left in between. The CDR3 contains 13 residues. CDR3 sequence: CSVEEPRDYGYTF. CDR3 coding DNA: TGCAGCGTTGAAGAGCCCAGGGACTATGGCTACACCTTC.

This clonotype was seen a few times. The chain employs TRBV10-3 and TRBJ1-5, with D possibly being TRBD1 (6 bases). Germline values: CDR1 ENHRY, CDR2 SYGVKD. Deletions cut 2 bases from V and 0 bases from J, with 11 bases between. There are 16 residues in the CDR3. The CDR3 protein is CAISEGTPYSNQPQHF. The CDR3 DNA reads TGTGCCATCAGTGAGGGGACACCTTATAGCAATCAGCCCCAGCATTTT.

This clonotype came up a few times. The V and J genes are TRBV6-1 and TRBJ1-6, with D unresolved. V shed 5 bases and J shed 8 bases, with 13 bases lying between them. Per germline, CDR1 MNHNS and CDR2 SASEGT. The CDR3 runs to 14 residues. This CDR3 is CASSQPDGDSPLHF. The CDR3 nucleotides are TGTGCCAGCAGTCAACCGGACGGGGATTCACCCCTCCACTTT.

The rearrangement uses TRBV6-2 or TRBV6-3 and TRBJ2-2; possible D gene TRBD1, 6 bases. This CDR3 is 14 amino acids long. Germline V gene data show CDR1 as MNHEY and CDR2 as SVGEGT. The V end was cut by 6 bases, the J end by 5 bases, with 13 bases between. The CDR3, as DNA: TGTGCCAGCAGAACGACAGGACCGACCGGGGAGCTGTTTTTT. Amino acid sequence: CASRTTGPTGELFF.

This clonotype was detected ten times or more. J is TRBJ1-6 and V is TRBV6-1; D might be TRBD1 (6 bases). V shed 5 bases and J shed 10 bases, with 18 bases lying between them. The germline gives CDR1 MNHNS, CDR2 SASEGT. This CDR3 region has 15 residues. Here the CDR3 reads CASSPQGNLESPLHF. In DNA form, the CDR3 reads TGTGCCAGCAGTCCACAGGGAAACTTGGAGTCACCCCTCCACTTT.

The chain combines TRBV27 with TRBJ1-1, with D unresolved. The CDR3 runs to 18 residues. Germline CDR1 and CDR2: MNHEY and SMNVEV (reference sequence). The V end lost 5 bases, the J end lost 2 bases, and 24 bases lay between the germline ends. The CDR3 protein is CASSLTARIPGRNTEAFF. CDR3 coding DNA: TGTGCCAGCAGTCTCACCGCCCGAATCCCGGGGAGAAACACTGAAGCTTTCTTT.

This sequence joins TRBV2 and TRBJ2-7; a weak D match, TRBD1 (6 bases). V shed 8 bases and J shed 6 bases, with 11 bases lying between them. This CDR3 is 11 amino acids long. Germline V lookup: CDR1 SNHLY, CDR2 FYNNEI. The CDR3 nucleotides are TGTGCCAGCTCAGGGGCCCGCGAGCAGTACTTC. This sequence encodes CASSGAREQYF.

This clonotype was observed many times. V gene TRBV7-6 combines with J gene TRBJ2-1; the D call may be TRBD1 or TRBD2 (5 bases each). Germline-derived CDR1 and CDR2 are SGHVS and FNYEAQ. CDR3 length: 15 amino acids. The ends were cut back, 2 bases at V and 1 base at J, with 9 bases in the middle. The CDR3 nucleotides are TGTGCCAGCAGCTTAAGGTGGGGGTCCTACAATGAGCAGTTCTTC. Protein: CASSLRWGSYNEQFF.

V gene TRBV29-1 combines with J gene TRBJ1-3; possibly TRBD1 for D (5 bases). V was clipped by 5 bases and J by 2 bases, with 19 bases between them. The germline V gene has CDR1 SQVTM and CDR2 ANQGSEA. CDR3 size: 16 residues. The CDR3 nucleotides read TGCAGCGTTACTATCCCCTCGGAAGGGGCTGGAAACACCATATATTTT. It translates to CSVTIPSEGAGNTIYF.

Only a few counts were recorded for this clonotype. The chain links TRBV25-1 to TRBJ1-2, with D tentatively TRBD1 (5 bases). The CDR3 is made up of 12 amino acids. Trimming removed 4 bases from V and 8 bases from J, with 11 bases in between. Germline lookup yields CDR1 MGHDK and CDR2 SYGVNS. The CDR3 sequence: CASSAGPGGYTF. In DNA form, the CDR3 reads TGTGCCAGCAGTGCAGGGCCGGGGGGCTACACCTTC.

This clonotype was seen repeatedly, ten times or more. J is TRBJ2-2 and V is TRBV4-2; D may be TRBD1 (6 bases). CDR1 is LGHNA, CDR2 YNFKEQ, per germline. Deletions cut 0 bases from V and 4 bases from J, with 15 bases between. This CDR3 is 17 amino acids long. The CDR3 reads CASSQDSGTRSTGELFF. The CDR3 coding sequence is TGTGCCAGCAGCCAAGATTCCGGGACACGTTCCACCGGGGAGCTGTTTTTT.

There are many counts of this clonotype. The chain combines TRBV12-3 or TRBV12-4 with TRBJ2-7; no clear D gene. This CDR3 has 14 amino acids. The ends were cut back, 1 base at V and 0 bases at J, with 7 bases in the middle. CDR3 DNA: TGTGCCAGCAGTTTAGGATTCCACTCCTACGAGCAGTACTTC. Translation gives CASSLGFHSYEQYF.